This entry features one T cell receptor beta chain sequence. Profiled with immunoSEQ multiplex PCR; TCRdb holds only in-frame clones, not every one. Of some 39,000 clones in the sample, approximately 90% were seen once. This entry comes from a study of T cell changes during pregnancy in multiple sclerosis. The CDR3 is 15 amino acids. Germline values: CDR1 SGDLS, CDR2 YYNGEE. V lost 3 bases and J lost 5; bases outside the gene matches: 7. The sequencing here drew on CD4+ T cells from peripheral blood mononuclear cells, taken in the second trimester of pregnancy. The TCR originated in a female donor in good health, enrolled as a control in a pregnancy study. The chain employs TRBV9 and TRBJ2-5; 10 positions match TRBD1. The CDR3 sequence: CASSARDRGVETQYF. Here the CDR3 DNA reads TGTGCCAGCAGCGCGAGGGACAGGGGTGTGGAGACCCAGTACTTC.